These 31 T cell receptor beta chains originate from one sample sequenced in a study of T-cell reconstitution after alpha-beta-depleted transplantation in children. For TCRbeta, the library was prepared with unique molecular identifiers. TCRdb called the PCR reads again in MiXCR, with one record for every CDR3 protein. Of a few hundred thousand distinct CDR3 sequences listed, 25% to 30% are singletons. Here the sequenced sample was PBMCs, taken before TCRalphabeta/CD19-depleted stem cell transplant. These receptors came from a boy under two years old with Wiskott-Aldrich syndrome, due to receive a stem cell transplant.

The J gene is TRBJ2-2, the V gene TRBV20-1; TRBD2 matches at 14 bases. The junction had 14 bases not matched to a gene; V was cut back by 1 base and J by 7 bases. The germline CDR1 and CDR2 sequences are DFQATT and SNEGSKA (reference sequence). The CDR3 totals 19 residues. The CDR3 region is CSARVYGTSGRLLNGELFF. CDR3 nucleotides: TGCAGTGCTAGAGTTTATGGGACTAGCGGGAGATTGTTGAACGGGGAGCTGTTTTTT.

The chain links TRBV21-1 to TRBJ2-7; whether TRBD1, the table's D call, matches the DNA was not checked. TRBV21-1 is marked as a pseudogene. This CDR3 comprises 13 residues. The CDR3 loop reads CAKKQGSPYEQYF. In nucleotides, the CDR3 is TGTGCCAAAAAACAGGGGAGCCCCTACGAGCAGTACTTC.

The chain links TRBV15 to TRBJ2-7; 12 nucleotides agree with TRBD2. The CDR3 spans 17 residues. The J segment lost 5 bases and the V segment lost 0 bases, leaving 8 bases of the junction unmatched. Germline V lookup: CDR1 LNHNV, CDR2 YYDKDF (reference sequence). The CDR3 protein is CATSRDFPGTSGHEQYF. The DNA of the CDR3 is TGTGCCACCAGCAGAGATTTCCCCGGGACTAGCGGGCACGAGCAGTACTTC.

The chain is built from TRBV4-1 and TRBJ2-7, with D possibly being TRBD1 or TRBD2 (5 bases each). The CDR3 is made up of 14 amino acids. The germline gives CDR1 MGHRA, CDR2 YSYEKL. V was cut by 0 bases and J by 2 bases, with 8 bases left in between. CDR3 coding DNA: TGCGCCAGCAGCCAAGAGGTGGGACCCTACGAGCAGTACTTC. This encodes CASSQEVGPYEQYF.

J is TRBJ2-7 and V is TRBV5-6, with TRBD2 identical over 11 bases. V lost 5 bases to trimming and J lost 1 base; unmatched junction nucleotides: 5. CDR3 length equals 15 residues. Germline V gene lookup returns CDR1 SGHDT and CDR2 YYEEEE. DNA for the CDR3: TGTGCCAGCAGATCACTAGCGGGAGTTTCCTACGAGCAGTACTTC. Translating gives CASRSLAGVSYEQYF.

This clonotype was detected only a few times. The chain is built from TRBV21-1 and TRBJ2-1; the table assigns TRBD1, which was not confirmed against the DNA. TRBV21-1 is designated a pseudogene. CDR3 length: 16 amino acids. In DNA form, the CDR3 reads TGTGCCAGCAGCCCAGCCCTGACAGGGGCATACAATGAGCAGTTCTTC. Its protein product is CASSPALTGAYNEQFF.

This rearrangement joins TRBV14 to TRBJ2-5; no firm D call. Germline lookup yields CDR1 SGHDN and CDR2 FVKESK. V lost 1 base and J lost 5, with 14 bases in between. The CDR3 is 15 residues long. DNA for the CDR3: TGTGCCAGCAGCCAAGGATCAGGTTTGGGGGAGACCCAGTACTTC. Protein: CASSQGSGLGETQYF.

This chain joins TRBV24-1 and TRBJ2-1; TRBD2 aligns across 7 bases. This CDR3 comprises 14 residues. Germline CDR1 is KGHDR and CDR2 is SFDVKD. V gave up 5 bases and J gave up 7 bases; unmatched junction bases: 7. CDR3 bases: TGTGCCACCAGTGTAAGTGGGAGGGCTAATGAGCAGTTCTTC. Protein sequence: CATSVSGRANEQFF.

The rearrangement joins TRBV7-2 to TRBJ1-5, with 11 bases that match TRBD1. This CDR3 has 17 residues. The V gene's germline CDR1 is SGHTA and CDR2 FQGNSA. The trim removed 4 bases at V and 0 bases at J, leaving 5 bases unmatched. The CDR3 is CASSYRDRGYSNQPQHF. The CDR3 DNA sequence: TGTGCCAGCAGCTACCGGGACAGGGGGTATAGCAATCAGCCCCAGCATTTT.

In its sample, this clonotype was seen a few times. The rearrangement links TRBV3-1 to TRBJ1-5, with 7 bases aligning to TRBD1. The V segment lost 5 bases and the J segment 4 bases; nucleotides outside the gene matches: 5. This CDR3 has 14 residues. CDR1 and CDR2 from the germline V gene are LGHDT and YNNKEL (reference sequence). CDR3 amino acids: CASSANRGNQPQHF. CDR3 nucleotides: TGTGCCAGCAGCGCGAACAGGGGAAATCAGCCCCAGCATTTT.

The chain combines TRBV5-4 with TRBJ2-1; 9 bases are a match to TRBD2. The V and J ends lost 0 bases and 6 bases, in that order; junction bases with no gene match: 4. Germline-derived CDR1 and CDR2 are SGHNT and YYREEE (reference sequence). The CDR3 contains 15 residues. CDR3 in DNA: TGTGCCAGCAGCTTGGCCCCGACTAGCGGCAATGAGCAGTTCTTC. The encoded protein is CASSLAPTSGNEQFF.

This clonotype was recorded once. The chain joins TRBV12-3 or TRBV12-4 to TRBJ2-1; D remains unclear. This CDR3 spans 17 amino acids. Trimming pared 6 bases from V and 0 bases from J, leaving 18 bases between. The CDR3, as DNA: TGTGCCAGCAGCCATCCTCGACTGGAGAGCTCCTACAATGAGCAGTTCTTC. It codes for CASSHPRLESSYNEQFF.

CDR3 sequence (DNA): TGTGCCAGCAGTTCGACAGGCTCCTACTCCTACGAGCAGTACTTC. Amino acids: CASSSTGSYSYEQYF. The rearrangement uses TRBV28 and TRBJ2-7; perhaps TRBD1 as D (6 bases). Trimming stripped 4 bases from V and 0 bases from J, with 13 bases between. In germline, CDR1 is MDHEN, CDR2 SYDVKM. The CDR3 length is 15 residues.

Only a few counts were recorded for this clonotype. The V and J genes are TRBV12-3 or TRBV12-4 and TRBJ2-1; D might be TRBD1 (6 bases). The CDR3 runs to 15 residues. Trimming shortened V by 6 bases and J by 6 bases, and 18 bases separated the two germline ends. The CDR3 sequence is CASREAGARFNEQFF. The CDR3 DNA sequence: TGTGCCAGCAGGGAGGCAGGGGCTAGGTTCAATGAGCAGTTCTTC.

This clonotype was seen only a few times. V is TRBV10-3 and J is TRBJ2-1, with TRBD2 identical over 13 bases. Germline-derived CDR1 and CDR2 are ENHRY and SYGVKD. J was trimmed by 8 bases and V by 6 bases; bases with no gene match: 4. The CDR3 totals 14 residues. The CDR3 nucleotides read TGTGCCATCAGCCGGACTAGCGGGAGTGATGAGCAGTTCTTC. It is translated as CAISRTSGSDEQFF.

J is TRBJ2-1 and V is TRBV28, with a tentative D call TRBD2 (7 bases). CDR3 length equals 14 residues. Germline CDR1 and CDR2: MDHEN and SYDVKM. Trimming removed 7 bases at V and 4 bases at J, with 14 bases between. This CDR3 reads CASIAGGLYNEQFF. In DNA form, the CDR3 reads TGTGCCAGCATCGCCGGGGGGCTTTACAATGAGCAGTTCTTC.

The rearrangement uses TRBV4-1 and TRBJ2-3; the D call may be TRBD1 or TRBD2 (5 bases each). The CDR3 length is 16 residues. Germline V gene data show CDR1 as MGHRA and CDR2 as YSYEKL. V was cut by 0 bases and J by 6 bases, with 16 bases left in between. CDR3 sequence: CASSQDWDGPRDTQYF. The CDR3 DNA is TGCGCCAGCAGCCAAGACTGGGACGGGCCAAGGGATACGCAGTATTTT.

J is TRBJ2-2 and V is TRBV29-1, with D hard to call. CDR3 length: 13 residues. Germline V gene lookup returns CDR1 SQVTM and CDR2 ANQGSEA. V lost 3 bases and J lost 0, with 5 bases in between. This CDR3 reads CSVDAANTGELFF. The CDR3 DNA reads TGCAGCGTTGATGCAGCGAACACCGGGGAGCTGTTTTTT.

The chain carries TRBV6-1 and TRBJ1-5, with TRBD1 as a possible D gene (6 bases). Per the germline V gene, CDR1 is MNHNS and CDR2 is SASEGT. This CDR3 region has 13 residues. V was shortened by 8 bases and J by 5 bases, with 13 bases between the two germline ends. CDR3 nucleotides: TGTGCCAGCCGAAGGGACACTTATCAGCCCCAGCATTTT. It encodes CASRRDTYQPQHF.

The V gene is TRBV20-1, the J gene TRBJ1-6; 7 nucleotides align to TRBD1. The CDR3 loop spans 15 amino acids. Trimming took 3 bases from V and 10 from J; bases not matched to a gene: 12. Per germline, CDR1 DFQATT and CDR2 SNEGSKA (reference sequence). CDR3 nucleotides: TGCAGTGCTAGCCGATCTAGACAGGGAGGCTCACCCCTCCACTTT. This sequence encodes CSASRSRQGGSPLHF.

The chain uses TRBV7-6 and TRBJ2-5; TRBD2 aligns across 11 bases. Germline CDR1 SGHVS, CDR2 FNYEAQ. The CDR3 extends over 16 amino acids. V lost 4 bases and J lost 4; bases outside the gene matches: 8. In nucleotides, the CDR3 is TGTGCCAGCAGCTCTACTAGCGGGAGTTTGGCAGAGACCCAGTACTTC. Its translation is CASSSTSGSLAETQYF.

This clonotype was picked up a small number of times. The V gene is TRBV5-5, the J gene TRBJ1-1; 8 bases fit TRBD1. V lost 4 bases, J lost 10 bases, and 6 bases stayed unmatched. CDR3 length: 12 residues. Germline V lookup: CDR1 SGHKS, CDR2 YYEKEE (reference sequence). The CDR3 region has the DNA TGTGCCAGCAGCCTCAGACAGGGGAGAGCTTTCTTT. Translated, it gives CASSLRQGRAFF.

The V gene is TRBV2, the J gene TRBJ2-3; no reliable D call. Germline V CDR1 and CDR2: SNHLY, FYNNEI. V lost 1 base and J lost 3, with 5 bases in between. The length of the CDR3 is 13 residues. The CDR3 spells CASSEEETDTQYF. CDR3 nucleotides: TGTGCCAGCAGTGAAGAGGAAACAGATACGCAGTATTTT.

In this sample, this clonotype turned up a few times. The chain is built from TRBV20-1 and TRBJ1-2; D unresolved. In germline, CDR1 is DFQATT, CDR2 SNEGSKA (reference sequence). The CDR3 contains 12 residues. Trimming shortened V by 1 base and J by 9 bases, and 12 bases separated the two germline ends. CDR3 in DNA: TGCAGTGCTAGAGTAGGCAGTCAAAGCTACACCTTC. As protein: CSARVGSQSYTF.

The rearrangement joins TRBV5-1 to TRBJ1-3, with 9 nucleotides matching TRBD1. The germline V gene has CDR1 SGHRS and CDR2 YFSETQ. The V segment lost 3 bases and the J segment 4 bases; nucleotides outside the gene matches: 8. The CDR3 length is 16 residues. The CDR3 bases are TGCGCCAGCAGCTCTCATACAGGGGGCTTCGGAAACACCATATATTTT. Its protein product is CASSSHTGGFGNTIYF.

The chain combines TRBV12-3 or TRBV12-4 with TRBJ1-2; 7 bases line up with TRBD1. J was trimmed by 4 bases and V by 11 bases; bases with no gene match: 7. The CDR3 is 12 amino acids. The CDR3 spells CAARGGPYGYTF. The CDR3 DNA reads TGTGCCGCGAGAGGGGGCCCCTATGGCTACACCTTC.

This chain uses TRBV27 with TRBJ1-1; D is ambiguous. The germline CDR1 and CDR2 sequences are MNHEY and SMNVEV (reference sequence). Trimming stripped 3 bases from V and 5 bases from J, with 19 bases between. CDR3 size: 16 residues. The CDR3 nucleotides are TGTGCCAGCAGTTTGCCCCCTGGCAATGGGCGAACTGAAGCTTTCTTT. It yields the protein CASSLPPGNGRTEAFF.

In its sample, this clonotype was seen many times. The chain combines TRBV5-1 with TRBJ2-7; 7 bases fit TRBD2. The V segment lost 5 bases and the J segment 3 bases; nucleotides outside the gene matches: 14. Germline assignment: CDR1 SGHRS and CDR2 YFSETQ. This CDR3 contains 16 residues. The CDR3 here is CASRPTAGTILYEQYF. The CDR3 coding sequence is TGCGCCAGCAGACCCACTGCCGGGACTATCCTCTACGAGCAGTACTTC.

The chain combines TRBV5-1 with TRBJ1-1, with a tentative D call TRBD1 (6 bases). With 3 bases removed from V and 3 bases from J, the gap between germline ends came to 12 bases. The CDR3 is made up of 14 amino acids. Germline V gene sequence: CDR1 SGHRS, CDR2 YFSETQ. CDR3 loop: CASSWDPGDTEAFF. In DNA form, the CDR3 reads TGCGCCAGCAGCTGGGACCCAGGGGACACTGAAGCTTTCTTT.

Only a few counts were recorded for this clonotype. This chain connects TRBV2 to TRBJ2-1; 9 positions agree with TRBD2. Germline CDR1 is SNHLY and CDR2 is FYNNEI. The CDR3 consists of 16 residues. V lost 3 bases and J lost 2; bases outside the gene matches: 5. CDR3 sequence: CASSEEAGGAYNEQFF. CDR3 nucleotides: TGTGCCAGCAGTGAGGAAGCGGGAGGCGCCTACAATGAGCAGTTCTTC.

In its sample, this clonotype was seen a few times. The chain combines TRBV4-1 with TRBJ2-7, with 10 bases identical to TRBD2. This CDR3 has 15 residues. V trimming: 4 bases; J trimming: 4 bases; junction bases outside the gene matches: 7. Per germline, CDR1 MGHRA and CDR2 YSYEKL. The CDR3: CASSPPGLAEYEQYF. CDR3 coding DNA: TGCGCCAGCAGCCCCCCAGGACTAGCGGAATACGAGCAGTACTTC.